These T cell receptor beta chains were read from a single sample in a study of shared clonotypes between healthy human individuals. Some clones are missing from TCRdb's copy, which holds only in-frame ones; the method was immunoSEQ multiplex PCR. Of hundreds of thousands of clones detected, more than 75% appear once; the ten largest clones hold under 20%. Sequencing used memory CD8+ T cells sorted from blood. The receptors stem from a man aged 18 to 29 in good health. Each CDR3 is given with its conserved first and last residue. A D gene is named only where the DNA matches it firmly. Not every row has a clone size; where given, it reads once, few, many or a size class.

abundance,v_gene,d_gene,j_gene,CDR3aa,CDR3nt
.,TRBV30,TRBD2,TRBJ2-7,CAWSSDQQGLGIEQYF,TGTGCCTGGAGTTCTGACCAACAGGGACTAGGGATCGAGCAGTACTTC
.,TRBV23-1,.,TRBJ1-5,CASSQGGAQNQPQHF,TGCGCCAGCAGTCAAGGGGGGGCCCAAAATCAGCCCCAGCATTTT
.,TRBV2,TRBD1,TRBJ1-2,CASLGTLDRPKDGYTF,TGTGCCAGCCTCGGGACCCTGGACAGGCCTAAGGATGGCTACACCTTC
.,TRBV6-5,.,TRBJ2-3,CASSSHIGRRRDTQYF,TGTGCCAGCAGTTCACACATCGGTAGGCGCAGGGATACGCAGTATTTT
.,TRBV19,TRBD2,TRBJ2-1,CASSIESGTSGIREQFF,TGTGCCAGTAGTATAGAATCCGGGACTAGCGGGATTCGTGAGCAGTTCTTC
.,TRBV23-1,TRBD1,TRBJ2-1,CASSQLSGGWGNEQFF,TGCGCCAGCAGTCAATTATCAGGGGGCTGGGGCAATGAGCAGTTCTTC
.,TRBV27,.,TRBJ2-7,CASGPSGYEQYF,TGTGCCAGCGGCCCCTCGGGGTACGAGCAGTACTTC
few,TRBV27,.,TRBJ1-1,CASSATGNTEAFF,TGTGCCAGCAGCGCAACAGGCAACACTGAAGCTTTCTTT
.,TRBV6-5,.,TRBJ2-5,CASSYTVEETQYF,TGTGCCAGCAGTTACACAGTAGAAGAGACCCAGTACTTC
once,TRBV6-6,TRBD2,TRBJ2-7,CASSYLIGGASYEQYF,TGTGCCAGCAGTTATTTGATCGGGGGGGCCTCCTACGAGCAGTACTTC
.,TRBV7-4,TRBD1,TRBJ2-5,CASSLGQGVETQYF,TGTGCCAGCAGCTTAGGACAGGGTGTAGAGACCCAGTACTTC
.,TRBV6-5,TRBD1,TRBJ2-7,CASSLGQIYEQYF,TGTGCCAGCAGTTTGGGACAGATCTACGAGCAGTACTTC
.,TRBV29-1,TRBD2,TRBJ2-3,CSVEGRTSGDADTQYF,TGCAGCGTTGAAGGACGGACTAGCGGGGATGCAGATACGCAGTATTTT
.,TRBV5-6,.,TRBJ2-1,CASSPLGLYNEQFF,TGTGCCAGCAGCCCTCTTGGCCTTTACAATGAGCAGTTCTTC
.,TRBV7-9,TRBD2,TRBJ2-2,CASSLSSGSSGELFF,TGTGCCAGCAGCTTAAGTAGCGGGAGCTCCGGGGAGCTGTTTTTT
few,TRBV13,.,TRBJ1-3,CASSLEGSGNTIYF,TGTGCCAGCAGCTTAGAAGGCTCTGGAAACACCATATATTTT
.,TRBV5-4,.,TRBJ2-7,CASSPNPEDDYEQYF,TGTGCCAGCAGCCCCAACCCCGAGGATGACTACGAGCAGTACTTC
.,TRBV7-9,TRBD1,TRBJ1-1,CASSHRTGGTEAFF,TGTGCCAGCAGCCACAGGACAGGAGGCACTGAAGCTTTCTTT
.,TRBV29-1,.,TRBJ2-4,CSVEDEGVLAKNIQYF,TGCAGCGTTGAAGATGAGGGGGTCTTAGCCAAAAACATTCAGTACTTC
.,TRBV25-1,TRBD2,TRBJ2-3,CASSEYKTSGRADTQYF,TGTGCCAGCAGTGAATATAAAACTAGCGGGAGGGCAGATACGCAGTATTTT
.,TRBV18,TRBD1,TRBJ2-5,CASSHPRNRGQQETQYF,TGTGCCAGCTCCCACCCCCGCAACAGGGGGCAACAAGAGACCCAGTACTTC
.,TRBV7-9,TRBD2,TRBJ2-1,CAGYGSSGEQFF,TGTGCCGGCTACGGCTCTAGCGGTGAGCAGTTCTTC
many,TRBV13,.,TRBJ1-2,CASSLEGERDYGYTF,TGTGCCAGCAGCTTAGAAGGGGAGCGCGACTATGGCTACACCTTC
.,TRBV7-6,TRBD2,TRBJ2-7,CASSLASGLADPPYEQYF,TGTGCCAGCAGCTTAGCATCAGGACTAGCGGACCCTCCCTACGAGCAGTACTTC
.,TRBV28,.,TRBJ2-7,CASSLGTFYEQYF,TGTGCCAGCAGTCTCGGGACATTCTACGAGCAGTACTTC
.,TRBV4-3,TRBD2,TRBJ2-3,CASSQSGRSTDTQYF,TGCGCCAGCAGCCAGAGCGGGAGGTCTACAGATACGCAGTATTTT
.,TRBV5-1,.,TRBJ1-1,CASSLYSRGTEAFF,TGCGCCAGCAGCTTGTACAGCCGGGGCACTGAAGCTTTCTTT
.,TRBV6-5,.,TRBJ1-2,CASSYMGGFNGYTF,TGTGCCAGCAGTTACATGGGGGGTTTTAATGGCTACACCTTC
few,TRBV30,.,TRBJ2-2,CAAERISLFF,TGTGCCGCGGAGCGGATTTCCCTGTTTTTT
.,TRBV29-1,TRBD1,TRBJ1-1,CSVTGQGSNTEAFF,TGCAGCGTCACCGGACAGGGTTCGAACACTGAAGCTTTCTTT
.,TRBV4-1,.,TRBJ2-7,CASSPLGDGSYEQYF,TGCGCCAGCAGCCCCCTCGGGGACGGCTCCTACGAGCAGTACTTC
.,TRBV30,.,TRBJ2-3,CAWSRTGTDTQYF,TGTGCCTGGAGTCGGACCGGCACAGATACGCAGTATTTT
many,TRBV30,TRBD1,TRBJ1-1,CAWFPGTGGTEAFF,TGTGCCTGGTTCCCCGGGACAGGGGGAACTGAAGCTTTCTTT
.,TRBV6-5,.,TRBJ1-1,CASSYGRGTEAFF,TGTGCCAGCAGTTACGGGAGAGGAACTGAAGCTTTCTTT
.,TRBV30,TRBD1,TRBJ1-5,CACQSGGQVGNQPQHF,TGTGCCTGCCAGTCCGGAGGACAGGTTGGCAATCAGCCCCAGCATTTT
.,TRBV10-1,.,TRBJ2-3,CASSDGGSSTDTQYF,TGCGCCAGCAGTGACGGCGGTTCTAGCACAGATACGCAGTATTTT
few,TRBV7-9,.,TRBJ2-1,CASSFGAGLGDEQFF,TGTGCCAGCAGCTTTGGTGCGGGATTGGGAGATGAGCAGTTCTTC
.,TRBV14,TRBD2,TRBJ2-3,CASSQLAGGTDTQYF,TGTGCCAGCAGCCAATTAGCGGGAGGAACAGATACGCAGTATTTT
.,TRBV2,TRBD1,TRBJ1-3,CASSDPRDRENTIYF,TGTGCCAGCAGTGACCCCCGGGACAGGGAGAACACCATATATTTT
many,TRBV29-1,.,TRBJ2-1,CSVEVVGKALYNEQFF,TGCAGCGTTGAAGTCGTAGGCAAAGCCCTGTACAATGAGCAGTTCTTC
.,TRBV11-2,.,TRBJ1-2,CASSLDPQGGYGYTF,TGTGCCAGCAGCTTAGATCCCCAGGGTGGCTATGGCTACACCTTC
.,TRBV2,TRBD2,TRBJ2-3,CASSAGLAGTDTQYF,TGTGCCAGCAGTGCCGGACTAGCGGGAACAGATACGCAGTATTTT
.,TRBV4-3,.,TRBJ2-2,CASSQGGAWASEGTGELFF,TGCGCCAGCAGCCAAGGGGGTGCCTGGGCTAGCGAGGGCACCGGGGAGCTGTTTTTT
.,TRBV10-1,TRBD1,TRBJ2-7,CASSEGTGSEQYF,TGCGCCAGCAGTGAGGGGACAGGGAGCGAGCAGTACTTC
.,TRBV11-2,TRBD1,TRBJ1-2,CASSTGTGNYGYTF,TGTGCCAGCAGCACCGGGACAGGGAACTATGGCTACACCTTC
.,TRBV9,.,TRBJ2-3,CASSVAGGPFADTQYF,TGTGCCAGCAGCGTAGCTGGGGGCCCTTTCGCAGATACGCAGTATTTT
.,TRBV4-1,.,TRBJ2-2,CASSQVGLSGELFF,TGCGCCAGCAGCCAAGTCGGCCTCTCCGGGGAGCTGTTTTTT
.,TRBV6-6,.,TRBJ2-7,CASSIGTFDEQYF,TGTGCCAGCAGTATAGGGACTTTCGACGAGCAGTACTTC
few,TRBV19,TRBD1,TRBJ2-7,CASSPKDRVWNEQYF,TGTGCCAGTAGTCCCAAGGACAGGGTTTGGAACGAGCAGTACTTC
.,TRBV27,.,TRBJ2-3,CASSLQGQDTQYF,TGTGCCAGCAGTTTACAGGGGCAAGATACGCAGTATTTT
.,TRBV9,TRBD2,TRBJ2-2,CASQAGGSTGELFF,TGTGCCAGCCAAGCGGGGGGATCCACCGGGGAGCTGTTTTTT
.,TRBV30,TRBD2,TRBJ2-1,CAWTSRGRGNEQFF,TGTGCCTGGACCTCTCGCGGGAGGGGAAATGAGCAGTTCTTC
.,TRBV6-5,TRBD2,TRBJ2-7,CASSLTSVPYEQYF,TGTGCCAGCAGTCTCACTAGCGTCCCCTACGAGCAGTACTTC
.,TRBV4-1,TRBD2,TRBJ2-1,CASSQDPGLAGVKFF,TGCGCCAGCAGCCAAGATCCGGGACTAGCGGGAGTGAAGTTCTTC
.,TRBV4-3,.,TRBJ2-3,CASSPAGVSGPGTMDTQYF,TGCGCCAGCAGCCCCGCGGGCGTCAGCGGGCCTGGTACAATGGATACGCAGTATTTT